Listed below are T cell receptor beta chains from one sample, sequenced in a study of response to subunit inactivated influenza vaccine. TCRdb re-called the RT-PCR reads with MiXCR, one entry per CDR3 protein. The sample records around 250,000 distinct CDR3 sequences, less than 15% being singletons. Here the sequenced sample was non-naive T cells sorted from PBMCs, taken roughly 15 days before vaccination. All receptors come from a man in his fifties who received an inactivated influenza vaccine. Both conserved end residues are part of each CDR3. A D gene is named only where the DNA matches it firmly. The size entry is marked missing in some rows and otherwise reads once, few, many or a size class.

clone size: -
V gene: TRBV5-1
J gene: TRBJ1-1
D gene: TRBD1
CDR3 protein: CASTHKTGSEAFF
CDR3 DNA: TGCGCCAGCACCCATAAGACAGGGAGTGAAGCTTTCTTT

clone size: many
V gene: TRBV29-1
J gene: TRBJ2-1
D gene: -
CDR3 protein: CSVSLIHYEQFF
CDR3 DNA: TGCAGCGTTTCCCTTATACACTATGAGCAGTTCTTC

clone size: -
V gene: TRBV29-1
J gene: TRBJ1-1
D gene: -
CDR3 protein: CSVGSGGSEAFF
CDR3 DNA: TGCAGCGTTGGATCCGGGGGTTCTGAAGCTTTCTTT

clone size: -
V gene: TRBV14
J gene: TRBJ2-3
D gene: TRBD1
CDR3 protein: CASSPPRTGGGVVESTDTQYF
CDR3 DNA: TGTGCCAGCAGCCCTCCGAGGACAGGGGGCGGCGTTGTCGAAAGTACAGATACGCAGTATTTT

clone size: many
V gene: TRBV6-1
J gene: TRBJ2-7
D gene: TRBD2
CDR3 protein: CASSGTSDYEQYF
CDR3 DNA: TGTGCCAGCAGCGGGACTAGCGATTACGAGCAGTACTTC

clone size: few
V gene: TRBV28
J gene: TRBJ1-6
D gene: -
CDR3 protein: CATRKGDYSSYNSPLHF
CDR3 DNA: TGTGCCACCAGAAAAGGGGACTACAGCTCCTATAATTCACCCCTCCACTTT

clone size: few
V gene: TRBV28
J gene: TRBJ2-4
D gene: -
CDR3 protein: CASSSGPGLGIQYF
CDR3 DNA: TGTGCCAGCAGTTCTGGCCCCGGGCTAGGCATTCAGTACTTC

clone size: many
V gene: TRBV25-1
J gene: TRBJ1-2
D gene: -
CDR3 protein: CASSETVRYGESGGYTF
CDR3 DNA: TGTGCCAGCAGTGAAACAGTCCGCTACGGGGAATCGGGGGGCTACACCTTC

clone size: many
V gene: TRBV24-1
J gene: TRBJ1-5
D gene: -
CDR3 protein: CATSFGDQPQHF
CDR3 DNA: TGTGCCACCAGTTTTGGGGATCAGCCCCAGCATTTT

clone size: many
V gene: TRBV4-1
J gene: TRBJ2-5
D gene: TRBD2
CDR3 protein: CASSTSGGVQETQYF
CDR3 DNA: TGCGCCAGCAGTACTAGCGGGGGGGTCCAAGAGACCCAGTACTTC

clone size: few
V gene: TRBV20-1
J gene: TRBJ1-4
D gene: -
CDR3 protein: CSASRDFGEKLFF
CDR3 DNA: TGCAGTGCTAGCAGGGACTTTGGGGAAAAACTGTTTTTT

clone size: -
V gene: TRBV6-2/TRBV6-3
J gene: TRBJ1-2
D gene: TRBD1
CDR3 protein: CASSYPETGDYGYTF
CDR3 DNA: TGTGCCAGCAGTTACCCCGAGACAGGGGACTATGGCTACACCTTC

clone size: many
V gene: TRBV5-1
J gene: TRBJ2-1
D gene: -
CDR3 protein: CASSLVMNEQFF
CDR3 DNA: TGCGCCAGCAGCTTGGTTATGAATGAGCAGTTCTTC

clone size: few
V gene: TRBV6-9
J gene: TRBJ2-7
D gene: -
CDR3 protein: CASPGPQWGYEQYF
CDR3 DNA: TGTGCCAGCCCGGGTCCCCAGTGGGGCTACGAGCAGTACTTC

clone size: few
V gene: TRBV30
J gene: TRBJ2-4
D gene: -
CDR3 protein: CAWSPGDIQYF
CDR3 DNA: TGTGCCTGGAGTCCCGGGGACATTCAGTACTTC

clone size: few
V gene: TRBV4-2
J gene: TRBJ1-5
D gene: -
CDR3 protein: CASSQDHGSYSNQPQHF
CDR3 DNA: TGTGCCAGCAGCCAAGATCACGGCAGTTATAGCAATCAGCCCCAGCATTTT

clone size: many
V gene: TRBV4-3
J gene: TRBJ2-7
D gene: TRBD1
CDR3 protein: CASSQGTGTGYEQYF
CDR3 DNA: TGCGCCAGCAGCCAAGGGACGGGGACAGGTTACGAGCAGTACTTC

clone size: -
V gene: TRBV15
J gene: TRBJ2-1
D gene: TRBD2
CDR3 protein: CATSRVLAGSGNEQFF
CDR3 DNA: TGTGCCACCAGCAGAGTTCTAGCGGGATCTGGCAATGAGCAGTTCTTC

clone size: -
V gene: TRBV12-3/TRBV12-4
J gene: TRBJ1-1
D gene: -
CDR3 protein: CASTPHGNPEAFF
CDR3 DNA: TGTGCCAGCACCCCCCACGGAAACCCTGAAGCTTTCTTT

clone size: -
V gene: TRBV3-1
J gene: TRBJ1-2
D gene: -
CDR3 protein: CASSQETRGLFGTNYGYTF
CDR3 DNA: TGTGCCAGCAGCCAAGAAACCCGGGGGCTCTTCGGCACTAACTATGGCTACACCTTC

clone size: many
V gene: TRBV29-1
J gene: TRBJ1-2
D gene: -
CDR3 protein: CSVRVGSRGYTF
CDR3 DNA: TGCAGCGTCCGGGTTGGCTCGCGGGGCTACACCTTC

clone size: -
V gene: TRBV3-1
J gene: TRBJ2-1
D gene: TRBD1
CDR3 protein: CASSQDSGQVYNEQFF
CDR3 DNA: TGTGCCAGCAGCCAAGATTCAGGACAGGTATACAATGAGCAGTTCTTC

clone size: -
V gene: TRBV6-2/TRBV6-3
J gene: TRBJ2-6
D gene: -
CDR3 protein: CASSYPGRSGANVLTF
CDR3 DNA: TGTGCCAGCAGTTACCCGGGGCGCTCTGGGGCCAACGTCCTGACTTTC

clone size: many
V gene: TRBV4-2
J gene: TRBJ2-7
D gene: -
CDR3 protein: CASSQDIGTASYEQYF
CDR3 DNA: TGTGCCAGCAGCCAAGACATCGGGACGGCTTCCTACGAGCAGTACTTC

clone size: few
V gene: TRBV28
J gene: TRBJ1-1
D gene: -
CDR3 protein: CASSLVAHPSASGAFF
CDR3 DNA: TGTGCCAGCAGTCTAGTGGCACACCCATCCGCCTCGGGTGCTTTCTTT

clone size: few
V gene: TRBV7-9
J gene: TRBJ2-1
D gene: TRBD2
CDR3 protein: CASSLGRINNEQFF
CDR3 DNA: TGTGCCAGCAGCCTCGGGAGGATAAACAATGAGCAGTTCTTC

clone size: -
V gene: TRBV5-1
J gene: TRBJ2-7
D gene: TRBD2
CDR3 protein: CASRAEVWRERYEQYF
CDR3 DNA: TGCGCCAGCAGAGCCGAGGTATGGCGGGAGCGTTACGAGCAGTACTTC

clone size: -
V gene: TRBV4-3
J gene: TRBJ2-3
D gene: -
CDR3 protein: CASSQDEGMGTDTQYF
CDR3 DNA: TGCGCCAGCAGCCAAGATGAGGGGATGGGTACAGATACGCAGTATTTT

clone size: few
V gene: TRBV7-3
J gene: TRBJ2-1
D gene: -
CDR3 protein: CASSPTSSGEQFF
CDR3 DNA: TGTGCCAGCAGTCCTACCTCTTCAGGGGAGCAGTTCTTC

clone size: -
V gene: TRBV20-1
J gene: TRBJ2-3
D gene: TRBD2
CDR3 protein: CSEEGRADTQYF
CDR3 DNA: TGCAGTGAGGAGGGGAGGGCAGATACGCAGTATTTT

clone size: few
V gene: TRBV3-1
J gene: TRBJ2-5
D gene: -
CDR3 protein: CASSQTPRETQYF
CDR3 DNA: TGTGCCAGCAGCCAGACCCCACGTGAGACCCAGTACTTC

clone size: few
V gene: TRBV28
J gene: TRBJ2-7
D gene: -
CDR3 protein: CASSGLGEQYF
CDR3 DNA: TGTGCCAGCAGTGGACTCGGGGAGCAGTACTTC

clone size: many
V gene: TRBV4-3
J gene: TRBJ2-4
D gene: TRBD1
CDR3 protein: CASSQDSGTGYRNIQYF
CDR3 DNA: TGCGCCAGCAGCCAAGATTCCGGGACAGGGTATAGAAACATTCAGTACTTC

clone size: few
V gene: TRBV10-3
J gene: TRBJ2-2
D gene: -
CDR3 protein: CAISESVSGELFF
CDR3 DNA: TGTGCCATCAGTGAGTCTGTCAGCGGGGAGCTGTTTTTT

clone size: -
V gene: TRBV4-2
J gene: TRBJ1-2
D gene: -
CDR3 protein: CASSQVRPSNYGYTF
CDR3 DNA: TGTGCCAGCAGCCAAGTCCGTCCTTCTAACTATGGCTACACCTTC